Each of the 26 T cell receptor beta chains below was sequenced from the same sample in a study of blood T cell repertoires in COVID-19. TCRdb keeps only in-frame clones here, not all; method: immunoSEQ multiplex PCR. The repertoire holds roughly 190,000 clones, with 80% as singletons. The sample taken for sequencing was peripheral blood. The receptor set was obtained from a man in his sixties with acute or convalescent COVID-19.

In DNA, the CDR3 is TGTGCCGAAGGAGGGGCGCGACATAGCACAGATACGCAGTATTTT. Translated: CAEGGARHSTDTQYF. V and J are TRBV21-1 and TRBJ2-3; the DNA was not compared with TRBD2, the D call given in the table. TRBV21-1 has pseudogene status. CDR3 length: 15 amino acids.

The rearrangement links TRBV2 to TRBJ1-5; a weak D match, TRBD1 (5 bases). The germline gives CDR1 SNHLY, CDR2 FYNNEI. Trimming left V 0 bases short and J 4 bases short, with 28 bases between. The CDR3 contains 21 residues. The CDR3: CASSEANRGLLPLEYNQPQHF. DNA for the CDR3: TGTGCCAGCAGTGAAGCGAATAGGGGACTATTACCCCTCGAATATAATCAGCCCCAGCATTTT.

The V and J genes are TRBV18 and TRBJ2-1; D is possibly TRBD1 (5 bases). From germline, CDR1 is KGHSH and CDR2 LQKENI. Trimming took 0 bases from V and 15 from J, leaving 12 bases between them. This CDR3 is 12 amino acids long. The CDR3 protein is CASSPPQGNMFF. The CDR3 bases are TGTGCCAGCTCACCACCTCAGGGTAATATGTTCTTC.

The chain links TRBV7-2 to TRBJ1-5; D not resolved. CDR3 length: 14 amino acids. The V gene's germline CDR1 is SGHTA and CDR2 FQGNSA. Trimming left V 3 bases short and J 2 bases short, with 8 bases between. CDR3 residues: CASSFRQGNQPQHF. In DNA, the CDR3 is TGTGCCAGCAGCTTCCGGCAGGGCAATCAGCCCCAGCATTTT.

This clone was observed a handful of times. The genes are TRBV7-6 and TRBJ2-1; 8 nucleotides align to TRBD1. This CDR3 contains 16 residues. CDR1 and CDR2 (germline): SGHVS, FNYEAQ. The J segment lost 0 bases and the V segment lost 4 bases, leaving 5 bases of the junction unmatched. DNA of the CDR3: TGTGCCAGCAGCTCCTTAGACAGGGGCTCCTACAATGAGCAGTTCTTC. It encodes CASSSLDRGSYNEQFF. The complete variable domain, with remaining parts taken from reference TRBV7-6 and TRBJ2-1, reads GAGVSQSPRYKVTKRGQDVALRCDPISGHVSLYWYRQALGQGPEFLTYFNYEAQQDKSGLPNDRFSAERPEGSISTLTIQRTEQRDSAMYRCASSSLDRGSYNEQFFGPGTRLTVL.

A few counts support this clone. The chain recombines TRBV19 with TRBJ1-1; TRBD1 matches at 8 bases. CDR1 LNHDA and CDR2 SQIVND come from the germline V gene (reference sequence). This CDR3 spans 14 amino acids. V shed 10 bases and J 0 bases; nucleotides not matched to a gene: 7. CDR3 sequence reads: CATSGQGLNTEAFF. CDR3 nucleotide sequence: TGTGCCACCTCCGGACAGGGACTGAACACTGAAGCTTTCTTT.

The genes are TRBV19 and TRBJ2-7; TRBD1 aligns across 8 bases. Germline V gene data show CDR1 as LNHDA and CDR2 as SQIVND (reference sequence). V lost 5 bases to trimming and J lost 1 base; unmatched junction nucleotides: 4. The CDR3 extends over 14 amino acids. DNA for the CDR3: TGTGCCAGTAGTCTACGACAGGGGTCCTACGAGCAGTACTTC. This codes for CASSLRQGSYEQYF.

V and J are TRBV6-6 and TRBJ2-3; 7 bases align to TRBD2. J lost 0 bases, V lost 7 bases, and 4 bases had no gene match. Germline CDR1 is MNHNY and CDR2 is SVGAGI (reference sequence). This CDR3 is 14 amino acids long. The CDR3 region is CASTPRGSTDTQYF. DNA of the CDR3: TGTGCCAGCACCCCGCGGGGGAGCACAGATACGCAGTATTTT.

V and J are TRBV4-1 and TRBJ1-1; 9 bases agree with TRBD1. CDR1 and CDR2 (germline): MGHRA, YSYEKL. The CDR3 spans 14 residues. V shed 4 bases and J 3 bases; nucleotides not matched to a gene: 3. The CDR3 DNA follows: TGCGCCAGCAGCCGAGACAGGGGGTACACTGAAGCTTTCTTT. Protein product: CASSRDRGYTEAFF.

This clone was observed a single time. This chain connects TRBV6-6 to TRBJ1-4; unclear D gene. Germline CDR1 and CDR2: MNHNY and SVGAGI (reference sequence). Trimming took 1 base from V and 7 from J, leaving 10 bases between them. The CDR3 spans 14 residues. DNA for the CDR3: TGTGCCAGCAGTTACTGGGCAGTGGGTGAAAAACTGTTTTTT. It translates to CASSYWAVGEKLFF.

V is TRBV11-1 and J is TRBJ1-2; a weak D match, TRBD1 (6 bases). This CDR3 region has 15 residues. Trimming cost V 1 base and J 4 bases, with 13 bases left between them. Germline CDR1 is SGHAT and CDR2 is FQDESV (reference sequence). CDR3 residues: CASSLGGGQPYGYTF. CDR3 bases: TGTGCCAGCAGCTTAGGGGGCGGACAGCCCTATGGCTACACCTTC.

This clone has only one observation. V gene TRBV5-4 combines with J gene TRBJ2-5; TRBD2 aligns across 11 bases. The CDR3 contains 16 residues. Germline assignment: CDR1 SGHNT and CDR2 YYREEE (reference sequence). Trimming took 0 bases from V and 5 from J; bases not matched to a gene: 6. The CDR3 DNA is TGTGCCAGCAGCTTGGATCTTAGCGGGGGGGGCGAGACCCAGTACTTC. Protein sequence: CASSLDLSGGGETQYF.

The chain employs TRBV11-2 and TRBJ2-1; 16 bases are shared with TRBD2. Germline assignment: CDR1 SGHAT and CDR2 FQNNGV. The CDR3 extends over 17 amino acids. Germline trimming cut 5 bases from V and 2 bases from J; bases unmatched to any gene: 3. The chain's CDR3 is CASSLGTSGRAYNEQFF. The CDR3 DNA follows: TGTGCCAGCAGCCTCGGGACTAGCGGGAGGGCCTACAATGAGCAGTTCTTC.

About this clone: At one boundary the junction diverges from the germline segment, which might be a read error. The J gene is TRBJ1-4, the V gene TRBV12-3 or TRBV12-4; possibly TRBD1 for D (6 bases). The CDR3 extends over 12 amino acids. CDR3 DNA sequence: TGTGCCAGCAGTTTAGCGCTCGGGGACATCCTTTTT. It specifies CASSLALGDILF.

The chain is built from TRBV9 and TRBJ2-2, with TRBD1 as a possible D gene (5 bases). The CDR3 consists of 15 residues. Deletions cut 0 bases from V and 5 bases from J, with 11 bases between. The germline CDR1 and CDR2 sequences are SGDLS and YYNGEE. The CDR3 sequence is CASSVGSTGTGELFF. The CDR3 bases are TGTGCCAGCAGCGTAGGGTCTACAGGTACCGGGGAGCTGTTTTTT.

The gene calls are TRBV5-4 and TRBJ2-5; 8 positions match TRBD2. Per the germline V gene, CDR1 is SGHNT and CDR2 is YYREEE (reference sequence). This CDR3 is 14 amino acids long. Trimming cost V 4 bases and J 4 bases; bases outside gene matches: 6. The CDR3 spells CASSPVREAETQYF. CDR3 nucleotide sequence: TGTGCCAGCAGCCCCGTGCGGGAGGCAGAGACCCAGTACTTC.

The chain links TRBV19 to TRBJ2-3; 9 nucleotides line up with TRBD1. The CDR3 is 16 residues long. V shed 5 bases and J 4 bases; nucleotides not matched to a gene: 10. Germline loops: CDR1 LNHDA, CDR2 SQIVND (reference sequence). The chain's CDR3 is CASSFRDREDADTQYF. CDR3 sequence (DNA): TGTGCCAGTAGTTTCCGGGACAGGGAGGATGCAGATACGCAGTATTTT.

This rearrangement joins TRBV7-2 to TRBJ1-2; 12 bases agree with TRBD1. The V gene's germline CDR1 is SGHTA and CDR2 FQGNSA. The CDR3 is made up of 16 amino acids. J lost 4 bases, V lost 5 bases, and 8 bases had no gene match. The CDR3 DNA sequence: TGTGCCAGCAGCGCAGGGACAGGGGGCATTTCCTATGGCTACACCTTC. It codes for CASSAGTGGISYGYTF.

The V call is TRBV9, the J call TRBJ1-1; the D is unclear. This CDR3 spans 15 amino acids. Per germline, CDR1 SGDLS and CDR2 YYNGEE. The V and J ends lost 0 bases and 0 bases respectively, with 9 bases between them. The CDR3 sequence: CASSVEAGMNTEAFF. In nucleotides, the CDR3 is TGTGCCAGCAGCGTAGAGGCGGGGATGAACACTGAAGCTTTCTTT.

Comment on this clone: This CDR3 is also generated by other DNA sequences in the sample. CDR3 DNA: TGTGCCAGTAGTCCTCGCGGACAGGGCTATGGCTACACCTTC. Its translation is CASSPRGQGYGYTF. This chain joins TRBV19 and TRBJ1-2; 8 bases agree with TRBD1. The trim removed 5 bases at V and 4 bases at J, leaving 6 bases unmatched. CDR1 and CDR2 from the germline V gene are LNHDA and SQIVND (reference sequence). This CDR3 is 14 amino acids long.

The chain uses TRBV6-1 and TRBJ1-5; D unclear. The CDR3 covers 18 residues. Germline CDR1 and CDR2: MNHNS and SASEGT. V was cut by 2 bases and J by 2 bases, with 19 bases left in between. As DNA, the CDR3 is TGTGCCAGCAGTGAACGGTGGGTCACATCCCAGGGCAATCAGCCCCAGCATTTT. Protein sequence: CASSERWVTSQGNQPQHF.

The rearrangement joins TRBV9 to TRBJ1-4; TRBD1 aligns across 10 bases. Germline values: CDR1 SGDLS, CDR2 YYNGEE. The V and J ends lost 4 bases and 8 bases, in that order; junction bases with no gene match: 5. The CDR3 length is 14 residues. As DNA, the CDR3 is TGTGCCAGCAGCACAAGGACAGGGGGAGAAAAACTGTTTTTT. Translation gives CASSTRTGGEKLFF.

This chain connects TRBV6-5 to TRBJ1-1; the D is unclear. CDR1 and CDR2 (germline): MNHEY, SVGAGI. V was pared by 7 bases and J by 4 bases, with 10 bases between. The CDR3 contains 12 residues. The chain's CDR3 is CASIGVPTEAFF. The CDR3 region has the DNA TGTGCCAGCATCGGGGTCCCCACTGAAGCTTTCTTT.

In this sample, this clone turned up once. This chain uses TRBV4-2 with TRBJ1-1, with D possibly TRBD1 on 5 matching bases. CDR1 is LGHNA, CDR2 YNFKEQ, per germline. V lost 0 bases, J lost 1 base, and 12 bases lay in between. The CDR3 sequence is 16 residues long. The CDR3 bases are TGTGCCAGCAGCCAAGATACAGGTGAACAGAACACTGAAGCTTTCTTT. Its translation: CASSQDTGEQNTEAFF.

The table lists this clone with a count of one. The CDR3 nucleotides read TGTGCCAGTAGTATAGGGGGACTAATCTCCTACAATGAGCAGTTCTTC. Its protein is CASSIGGLISYNEQFF. The chain uses TRBV19 and TRBJ2-1; 7 nucleotides line up with TRBD2. CDR3 length: 16 residues. Trimming at V came to 1 base and at J to 0 bases, leaving 3 bases not matched to a gene. Germline assignment: CDR1 LNHDA and CDR2 SQIVND (reference sequence).

The V gene is TRBV29-1, the J gene TRBJ2-4; 7 nucleotides line up with TRBD1. This CDR3 region has 12 residues. The trim removed 5 bases at V and 8 bases at J, leaving 6 bases unmatched. Germline loops: CDR1 SQVTM, CDR2 ANQGSEA. The CDR3 protein is CSVLQGSDIQYF. CDR3 DNA sequence: TGCAGCGTTCTACAGGGGTCGGACATTCAGTACTTC.